The present T cell receptor (beta chain) was sequenced within a study of OX40 agonist ivuxolimab in advanced cancers. Study findings and constraints: The mean number of expanded clones was higher in CD8+ T cells than in CD4+.

Some clones are missing from TCRdb's copy, which holds only in-frame ones; the method was immunoSEQ multiplex PCR. The table shows more than 75,000 clones, with around 86% occurring only once. Comments on this clone: The antigen remains unidentified.

The CDR3 has 13 amino acids. The germline gives CDR1 MNHEY, CDR2 SMNVEV (reference sequence). V was trimmed by 6 bases and J by 8 bases, leaving 14 bases between them. This sample comprised CD4+ or CD8+ T cells sorted from blood, obtained in a trial of the OX40 agonist ivuxolimab. J is TRBJ2-1 and V is TRBV27; D is possibly TRBD1 (5 bases). The sequence was obtained from an adult with an advanced solid tumor such as melanoma, head and neck, liver or kidney cancer. In DNA form, the CDR3 reads TGTGCCAGCAGGGGGCGCTTTCTCGATGAGCAGTTCTTC. Translating it yields CASRGRFLDEQFF.